These T cell receptor beta chains were read from a single sample in a study of Tregs in tolerant kidney transplant recipients. Clones were read by immunoSEQ multiplex PCR, and TCRdb kept only the in-frame ones, dropping some. Counted here are around 98,000 clones, more than 85% occurring once; the ten biggest clones make up approximately 0.5%. The sequences come from CD4+ T cells from blood, collected before the transplant. The receptors shown here come from a human donor who received a combined kidney and bone marrow transplant. CDR3s leave out the opening cysteine and the closing phenylalanine or tryptophan. The D gene is left open where the match is weak.

V gene: TRBV5-1
D gene: -
CDR3 protein: ASSLNAVLSYEQY

V gene: TRBV6-1
D gene: -
CDR3 protein: ASSETRGSGTYNSPLH

V gene: TRBV18
D gene: TRBD1
CDR3 protein: ASSLTGPTEAF

V gene: TRBV11-3
D gene: -
CDR3 protein: ASSSDSLQETQY

V gene: TRBV7-2
D gene: -
CDR3 protein: ASSPQGFYEQY

V gene: TRBV7-9
D gene: -
CDR3 protein: ASSLGGVTDTQY

V gene: TRBV28
D gene: -
CDR3 protein: ASSPLQGWTGELF

V gene: TRBV9
D gene: -
CDR3 protein: ASSVNRYNEQF

V gene: TRBV5-6
D gene: -
CDR3 protein: ASSLAGVSEAF

V gene: TRBV19
D gene: -
CDR3 protein: ASSTRTAVNYGYT

V gene: TRBV28
D gene: -
CDR3 protein: ASSLWGPLEF

V gene: TRBV25-1
D gene: -
CDR3 protein: ASSDRQFQETQY

V gene: TRBV2
D gene: TRBD1
CDR3 protein: ASSEKGQGNTGELF

V gene: TRBV28
D gene: -
CDR3 protein: ASSPTRGKGQLVGAF

V gene: TRBV5-1
D gene: TRBD2
CDR3 protein: ASSLAGLAGVAETQY

V gene: TRBV30
D gene: TRBD2
CDR3 protein: AWSKTSAYNEQF

V gene: TRBV10-3
D gene: -
CDR3 protein: AISVSLHSYEQY

V gene: TRBV5-1
D gene: TRBD2
CDR3 protein: ASSRNSGGYNEQF